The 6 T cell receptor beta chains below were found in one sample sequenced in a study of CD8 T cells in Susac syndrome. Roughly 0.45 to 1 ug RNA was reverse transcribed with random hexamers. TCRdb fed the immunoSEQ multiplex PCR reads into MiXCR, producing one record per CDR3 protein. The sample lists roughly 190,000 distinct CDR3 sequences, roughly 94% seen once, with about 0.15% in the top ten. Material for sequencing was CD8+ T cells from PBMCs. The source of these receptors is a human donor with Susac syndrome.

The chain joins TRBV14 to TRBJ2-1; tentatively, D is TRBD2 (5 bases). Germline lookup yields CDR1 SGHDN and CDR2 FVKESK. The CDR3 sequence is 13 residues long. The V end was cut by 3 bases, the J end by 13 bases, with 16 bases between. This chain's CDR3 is CASSHSGGLVQFF. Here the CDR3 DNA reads TGTGCCAGCAGCCACTCCGGCGGACTTGTTCAGTTCTTC.

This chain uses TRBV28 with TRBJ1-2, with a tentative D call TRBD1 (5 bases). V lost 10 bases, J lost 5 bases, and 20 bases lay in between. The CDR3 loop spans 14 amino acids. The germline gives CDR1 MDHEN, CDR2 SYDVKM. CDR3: CATTLEQDSYGYTF. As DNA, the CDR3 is TGTGCCACAACTCTAGAACAGGACTCATATGGCTACACCTTC.

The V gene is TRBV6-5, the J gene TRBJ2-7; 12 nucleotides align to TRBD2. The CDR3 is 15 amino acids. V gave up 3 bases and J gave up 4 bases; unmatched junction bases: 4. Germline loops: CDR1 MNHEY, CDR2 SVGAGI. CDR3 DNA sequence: TGTGCCAGCAGTTATACTAGCGGGGGGCCGTACGAGCAGTACTTC. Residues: CASSYTSGGPYEQYF.

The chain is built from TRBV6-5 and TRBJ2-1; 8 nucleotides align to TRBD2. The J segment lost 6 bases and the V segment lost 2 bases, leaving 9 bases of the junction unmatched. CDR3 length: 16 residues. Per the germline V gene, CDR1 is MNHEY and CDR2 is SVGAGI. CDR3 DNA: TGTGCCAGCAGTTACGGTATTAGCGGGGTCAGCAATGAGCAGTTCTTC. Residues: CASSYGISGVSNEQFF.

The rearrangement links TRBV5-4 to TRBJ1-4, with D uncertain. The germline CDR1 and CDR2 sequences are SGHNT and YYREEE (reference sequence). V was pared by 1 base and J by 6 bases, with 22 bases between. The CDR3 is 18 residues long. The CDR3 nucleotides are TGTGCCAGCAGCTTGAGTATGGGGTTCCTCATGCCATATGAAAAACTGTTTTTT. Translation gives CASSLSMGFLMPYEKLFF.

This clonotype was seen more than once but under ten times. The CDR3 here is CASSGNNEQFF. The CDR3 DNA reads TGTGCCAGCAGCGGCAACAATGAGCAGTTCTTC. The chain employs TRBV9 and TRBJ2-1; no reliable D call. The CDR3 loop spans 11 amino acids. The germline V gene encodes CDR1 SGDLS and CDR2 YYNGEE. The V gene lost 3 bases and the J gene lost 5 bases, with 3 bases spanning the gap.